These 18 T cell receptor beta chains were sequenced from one sample in a study of OX40 agonist ivuxolimab in advanced cancers. Clones were read by immunoSEQ multiplex PCR, and TCRdb kept only the in-frame ones, dropping some. This sample yields around 14,000 clones, of which around 81% are seen a single time; roughly 19% belongs to the top ten. The sequences come from CD4+ or CD8+ T cells sorted from blood, collected in a trial of the OX40 agonist ivuxolimab. These receptors originate from an adult with an advanced solid tumor such as melanoma, head and neck, liver or kidney cancer.

This sequence joins TRBV5-1 and TRBJ2-1, with 13 bases that match TRBD2. The V segment lost 4 bases and the J segment 0 bases; nucleotides outside the gene matches: 13. CDR1 and CDR2 (germline): SGHRS, YFSETQ. The CDR3 consists of 20 residues. The DNA of the CDR3 is TGCGCCAGCAGCCAAGCACCGGGACTAGCGGGATTCGGCTCCTACAATGAGCAGTTCTTC. This sequence encodes CASSQAPGLAGFGSYNEQFF.

This clone is labeled medium-sized. The J gene is TRBJ2-7, the V gene TRBV28; tentatively, D is TRBD1 or TRBD2 (5 bases each). Germline lookup yields CDR1 MDHEN and CDR2 SYDVKM. Trimming took off 2 bases at V and 3 bases at J, with 11 bases between the two ends. This CDR3 is 14 amino acids long. The CDR3 nucleotides read TGTGCCAGCAGTTTAGGGGGACCCCTCTACGAGCAGTACTTC. It yields the protein CASSLGGPLYEQYF.

In its sample, this clone was seen once. The chain combines TRBV7-6 with TRBJ2-7; no reliable D call. There are 11 residues in the CDR3. CDR1 and CDR2 from the germline V gene are SGHVS and FNYEAQ. Trimming shortened V by 5 bases and J by 3 bases, and 5 bases separated the two germline ends. CDR3 coding DNA: TGTGCCAGCAGCACCGACTACGAGCAGTACTTC. It translates to CASSTDYEQYF.

By share of the sample, this clone is medium-sized. The rearrangement uses TRBV11-2 and TRBJ2-7; no clear D gene. The CDR3 loop spans 14 amino acids. CDR1 and CDR2 (germline): SGHAT, FQNNGV. The ends were cut back, 4 bases at V and 0 bases at J, with 10 bases in the middle. CDR3 sequence: CASSWEHHSYEQYF. CDR3 DNA: TGTGCCAGCAGCTGGGAACATCACTCCTACGAGCAGTACTTC.

On this clone itself: At one end, the junction sequence differs from germline, possibly due to a read error. The chain couples TRBV5-4 to TRBJ2-7; no firm D call. The CDR3 runs to 13 residues. Germline values: CDR1 SGHNT, CDR2 YYREEE (reference sequence). The CDR3: CASSPGPSNEQYF. The CDR3 nucleotides read TGTGCCAGCAGCCCCGGCCCCTCCAACGAGCAGTACTTC.

This clone was recorded only once. J is TRBJ2-1 and V is TRBV7-3; 9 nucleotides match TRBD2. From germline, CDR1 is SGHTA and CDR2 FQGTGA. V dropped 9 bases and J dropped 0; count of bases not matched to a gene: 6. The length of the CDR3 is 15 residues. The CDR3, as DNA: TGTGCCAGTCGCCTTAGCGGGAGCTCCTACAATGAGCAGTTCTTC. Amino acids: CASRLSGSSYNEQFF.

The chain couples TRBV28 to TRBJ2-1, with D perhaps TRBD2 (5 bases). CDR1 is MDHEN, CDR2 SYDVKM, per germline. This CDR3 is built from 13 residues. The V end was cut by 3 bases, the J end by 6 bases, with 9 bases between. CDR3 in amino acids: CASSFRGPNEQFF. The CDR3 DNA reads as TGTGCCAGCAGTTTCCGCGGGCCCAATGAGCAGTTCTTC. The full variable domain, completed using reference TRBV28 and TRBJ2-1, is DVKVTQSSRYLVKRTGEKVFLECVQDMDHENMFWYRQDPGLGLRLIYFSYDVKMKEKGDIPEGYSVSREKKERFSLILESASTNQTSMYLCASSFRGPNEQFFGPGTRLTVL.

The chain employs TRBV4-3 and TRBJ2-7; 16 bases agree with TRBD2. The CDR3 sequence is 15 residues long. The germline V gene encodes CDR1 LGHNA and CDR2 YSLEER. V trimming: 3 bases; J trimming: 7 bases; junction bases outside the gene matches: 3. Written as DNA, the CDR3 is TGCGCCAGCAGCCATCCGGGACTAGCGGGAGGGGAGCAGTACTTC. Encoded protein: CASSHPGLAGGEQYF.

This chain links TRBV7-9 with TRBJ2-7; no clear D. V gave up 5 bases and J gave up 2 bases, with 13 bases separating them. The CDR3 sequence is 14 residues long. Germline-derived CDR1 and CDR2 are SEHNR and FQNEAQ (reference sequence). CDR3 sequence: CASSPPSVTYEQYF. DNA of the CDR3: TGTGCCAGCAGCCCCCCCTCAGTTACCTACGAGCAGTACTTC.

The chain links TRBV30 to TRBJ2-3, with TRBD2 matching 14 bases. This CDR3 is 15 amino acids long. With 0 bases clipped from V and 5 bases from J, the junction kept 1 base outside the gene matches. Germline V gene data show CDR1 as GTSNPN and CDR2 as SVGIG (reference sequence). The CDR3 DNA sequence: TGTGCCTGGAGTGTAGGGACTAGCGGGAGAGATACGCAGTATTTT. It encodes CAWSVGTSGRDTQYF.

V gene TRBV7-3 combines with J gene TRBJ2-3; D is uncertain. This CDR3 is built from 13 residues. Trimming removed 4 bases at V and 4 bases at J, with 9 bases between. The germline gives CDR1 SGHTA, CDR2 FQGTGA. The CDR3 coding sequence is TGTGCCAGCAGCTCAATAGGATCAGATACGCAGTATTTT. Protein product: CASSSIGSDTQYF.

The CDR3, as DNA: TGCGCCAGCAGCCCAGACTGGTCGGGGACCCAGTACTTC. This encodes CASSPDWSGTQYF. The gene calls are TRBV4-3 and TRBJ2-5; D not resolved. Germline loops: CDR1 LGHNA, CDR2 YSLEER. The CDR3 covers 13 residues. Trimming cost V 4 bases and J 7 bases, with 13 bases left between them.

Relative to its sample, this clone is medium-sized. The gene calls are TRBV9 and TRBJ2-2; D is uncertain. V was trimmed by 8 bases and J by 2 bases, leaving 10 bases between them. The V gene's germline CDR1 is SGDLS and CDR2 YYNGEE. The CDR3 spans 13 residues. As DNA, the CDR3 is TGTGCCAGTAGGGCAGGCAACACCGGGGAGCTGTTTTTT. Protein: CASRAGNTGELFF.

This clone was detected a few times. The chain recombines TRBV6-4 with TRBJ2-1; TRBD2 matches 12 bases. Germline values: CDR1 MRHNA, CDR2 SNTAGT. Germline trimming cut 0 bases from V and 4 bases from J; bases unmatched to any gene: 1. The CDR3 consists of 16 residues. Here the CDR3 reads CASSDSLAGGYNEQFF. The DNA of the CDR3 is TGTGCCAGCAGTGACTCTCTAGCGGGAGGGTACAATGAGCAGTTCTTC.

A single count supports this clone. The chain has TRBV28 and TRBJ2-7; the D call may be TRBD1 or TRBD2 (12 bases each). Germline V gives CDR1 MDHEN, CDR2 SYDVKM. Trimming took 7 bases from V and 1 from J, leaving 35 bases between them. The length of the CDR3 is 21 residues. In DNA form, the CDR3 reads TGTGCCAGCACCGGGGACAGGGGGCGAGCTAGCGGGAGGGCGTCGTCCTACGAGCAGTACTTC. Its translation: CASTGDRGRASGRASSYEQYF.

The chain joins TRBV7-2 to TRBJ2-7; D call uncertain. This CDR3 spans 13 amino acids. Germline CDR1 is SGHTA and CDR2 is FQGNSA. The V end lost 0 bases, the J end lost 2 bases, and 5 bases lay between the germline ends. CDR3 sequence (DNA): TGTGCCAGCAGCTTAGCGGAACCCTACGAGCAGTACTTC. It yields the protein CASSLAEPYEQYF. The complete variable domain, with remaining parts taken from reference TRBV7-2 and TRBJ2-7, reads GAGVSQSPSNKVTEKGKDVELRCDPISGHTALYWYRQSLGQGLEFLIYFQGNSAPDKSGLPSDRFSAERTGGSVSTLTIQRTQQEDSAVYLCASSLAEPYEQYFGPGTRLTVT.

V is TRBV5-6 and J is TRBJ2-3; a weak D match, TRBD2 (6 bases). V lost 5 bases and J lost 2, with 12 bases in between. Germline assignment: CDR1 SGHDT and CDR2 YYEEEE. This CDR3 comprises 14 residues. The CDR3 spells CASRRGSTTDTQYF. CDR3 DNA sequence: TGTGCCAGCAGGCGGGGTTCTACCACAGATACGCAGTATTTT.

V gene TRBV6-5 combines with J gene TRBJ2-7; TRBD1 or TRBD2 may be the D gene (5 bases each). The V gene's germline CDR1 is MNHEY and CDR2 SVGAGI. The CDR3 totals 13 residues. Trimming removed 2 bases at V and 3 bases at J, with 8 bases between. CDR3 sequence reads: CASSYDGGYEQYF. The CDR3 coding sequence is TGTGCCAGCAGTTACGATGGGGGCTACGAGCAGTACTTC.